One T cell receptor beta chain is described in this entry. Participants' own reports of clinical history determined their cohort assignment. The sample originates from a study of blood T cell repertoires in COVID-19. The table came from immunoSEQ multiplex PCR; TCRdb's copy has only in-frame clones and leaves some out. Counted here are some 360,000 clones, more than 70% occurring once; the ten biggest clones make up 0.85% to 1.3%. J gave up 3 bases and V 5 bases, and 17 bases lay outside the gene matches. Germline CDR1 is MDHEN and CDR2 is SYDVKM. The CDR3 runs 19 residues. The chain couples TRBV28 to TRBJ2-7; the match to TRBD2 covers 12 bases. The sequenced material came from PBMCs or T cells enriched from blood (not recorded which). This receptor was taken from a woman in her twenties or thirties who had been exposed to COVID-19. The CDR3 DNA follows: TGTGCCAGCAGTACCCAAACGTCGGGTCTAGCGGGAGGGTACTACGAGCAGTACTTC. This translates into CASSTQTSGLAGGYYEQYF.